Given below is one T cell receptor (beta chain) in context. What it binds is unknown. The V end was cut by 5 bases, the J end by 7 bases, with 15 bases between. CDR3 length: 14 amino acids. Germline-derived CDR1 and CDR2 are DFQATT and SNEGSKA (reference sequence). The authors built TCR beta libraries using iRepertoire HTBI primers and Arm-PCR of CDR3 regions. TCRdb analysed the multiplex PCR reads with MiXCR anew, one entry per CDR3 protein. The sample records 300,000 to 400,000 distinct CDR3 sequences, 16% being singletons. These data originate in a study of regulatory T cells in long-lasting Graves disease. Study summary: Graves' patients, newly diagnosed, had taken antithyroid drugs under 3 months.

The study, taken as a whole, reports: Segments TRBV28, TRBJ1-2 and TRBJ2-5 showed preferential usage in persistent disease.

Time point specified: newly diagnosed GD, antithyroid drugs for less than 3 months. Extracted RNA from PBMCs served as the source of the TCR library. This same sample was also taken into another study, of T cells in Graves' hyperthyroidism and ophthalmopathy. From that paper: Diagnosing involved the use of clinical symptoms, serum thyroxine and TRAb, thyroid ultrasound and orbital computed tomography. HTBI primers were used for first-round RT-PCR of the TCR CDR3.

The chain combines TRBV20-1 with TRBJ1-6; maybe TRBD1 (6 bases). This specimen was peripheral blood mononuclear cells (PBMCs), taken at new diagnosis, from a patient treated with antithyroid drugs. This receptor was taken from a man between 35 and 55 years old with Graves disease. DNA for the CDR3: TGCAGTGCTTGGCAGGGGAGGGCCAATTCACCCCTCCACTTT. It yields the protein CSAWQGRANSPLHF.